This T cell receptor beta chain derives from a study of blood T cell repertoires in COVID-19. Study-wide context: Some COVID-19 samples were acute and others convalescent; all came from the United States, Italy and Spain. Nucleic acid was either cDNA or gDNA, and it came from T cells, B-cell-depleted T cells, or PBMCs.

This CDR3 has 17 residues. The germline V gene encodes CDR1 SGHRS and CDR2 YFSETQ. Between the trimmed V and J ends, which lost 0 bases and 0 bases, there was a span of 13 bases. As processed by the authors: Amplification of reference gene primers provided the estimated nucleated cell counts. Here immunoSEQ multiplex PCR was the method, and the copy in TCRdb shows in-frame clones only, minus some. V and J calls and clone size are copied from that table; D and trimming were computed from the DNA. The profile covers under 110,000 clones, with approximately 90% appearing a single time and 17% taken by the ten largest.

This receptor was taken from a man aged 45-60 years with acute or convalescent COVID-19. The chain employs TRBV5-1 and TRBJ2-1; TRBD1 might be the D (6 bases). Material: peripheral blood. The CDR3 is CASSLAGGPSSYNEQFF. CDR3 nucleotides: TGCGCCAGCAGCTTGGCTGGGGGCCCGAGCTCCTACAATGAGCAGTTCTTC.